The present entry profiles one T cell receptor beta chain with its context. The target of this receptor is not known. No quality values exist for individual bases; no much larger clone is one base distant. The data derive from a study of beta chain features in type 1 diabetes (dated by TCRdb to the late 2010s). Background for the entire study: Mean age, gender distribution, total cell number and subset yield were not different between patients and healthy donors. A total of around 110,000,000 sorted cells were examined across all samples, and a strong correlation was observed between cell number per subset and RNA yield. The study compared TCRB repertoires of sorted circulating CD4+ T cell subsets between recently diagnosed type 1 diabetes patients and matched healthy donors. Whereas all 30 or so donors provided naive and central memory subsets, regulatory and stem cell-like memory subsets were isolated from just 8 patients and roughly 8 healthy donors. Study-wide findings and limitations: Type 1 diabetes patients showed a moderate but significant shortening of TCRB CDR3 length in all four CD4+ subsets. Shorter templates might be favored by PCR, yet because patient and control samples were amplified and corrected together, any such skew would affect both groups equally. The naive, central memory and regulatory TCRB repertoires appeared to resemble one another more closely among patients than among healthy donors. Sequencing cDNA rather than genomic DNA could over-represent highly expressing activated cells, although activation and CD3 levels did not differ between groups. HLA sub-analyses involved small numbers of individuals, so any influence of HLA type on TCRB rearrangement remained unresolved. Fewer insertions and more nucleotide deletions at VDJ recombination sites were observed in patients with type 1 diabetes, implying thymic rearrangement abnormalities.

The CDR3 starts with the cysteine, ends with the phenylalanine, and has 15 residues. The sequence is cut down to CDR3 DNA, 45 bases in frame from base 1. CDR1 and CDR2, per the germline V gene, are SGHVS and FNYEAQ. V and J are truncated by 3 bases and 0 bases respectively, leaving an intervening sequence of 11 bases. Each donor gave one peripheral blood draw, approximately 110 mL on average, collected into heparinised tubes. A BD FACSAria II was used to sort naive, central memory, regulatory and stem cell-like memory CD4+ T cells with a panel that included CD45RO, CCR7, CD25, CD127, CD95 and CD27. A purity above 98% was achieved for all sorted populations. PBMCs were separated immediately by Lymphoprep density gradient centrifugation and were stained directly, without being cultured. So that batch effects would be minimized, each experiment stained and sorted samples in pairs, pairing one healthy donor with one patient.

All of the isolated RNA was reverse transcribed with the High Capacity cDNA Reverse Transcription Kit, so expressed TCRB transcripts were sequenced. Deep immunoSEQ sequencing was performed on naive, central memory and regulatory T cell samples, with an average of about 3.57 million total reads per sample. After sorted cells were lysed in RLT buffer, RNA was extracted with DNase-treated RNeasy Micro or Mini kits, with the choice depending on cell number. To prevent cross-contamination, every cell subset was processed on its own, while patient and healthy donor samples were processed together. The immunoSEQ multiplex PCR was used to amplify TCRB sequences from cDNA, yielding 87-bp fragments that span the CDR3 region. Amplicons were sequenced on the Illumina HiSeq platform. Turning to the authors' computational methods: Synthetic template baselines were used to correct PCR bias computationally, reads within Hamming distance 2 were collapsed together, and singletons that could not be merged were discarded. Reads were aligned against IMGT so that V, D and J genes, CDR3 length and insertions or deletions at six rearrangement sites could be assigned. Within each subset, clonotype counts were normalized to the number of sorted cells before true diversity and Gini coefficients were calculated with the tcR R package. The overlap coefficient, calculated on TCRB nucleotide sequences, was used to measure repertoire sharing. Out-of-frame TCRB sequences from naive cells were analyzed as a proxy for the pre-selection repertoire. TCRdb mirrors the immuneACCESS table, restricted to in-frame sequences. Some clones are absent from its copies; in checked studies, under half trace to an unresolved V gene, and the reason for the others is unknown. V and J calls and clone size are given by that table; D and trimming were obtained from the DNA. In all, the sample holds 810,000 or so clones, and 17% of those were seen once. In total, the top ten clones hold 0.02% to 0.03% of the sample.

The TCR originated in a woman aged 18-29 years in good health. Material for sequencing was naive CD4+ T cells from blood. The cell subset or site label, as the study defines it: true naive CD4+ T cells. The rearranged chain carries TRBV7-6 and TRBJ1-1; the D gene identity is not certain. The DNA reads TGTGCCAGCAGCTTGCCGACGGCGATGAACACTGAAGCTTTCTTT. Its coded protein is CASSLPTAMNTEAFF.